Following are 22 T cell receptor beta chains from one sample sequenced in a study of T cell responses to AZD1222 COVID-19 vaccine. Method: immunoSEQ multiplex PCR; TCRdb's copy keeps in-frame clones and lacks some. The sample lists approximately 73,000 clones, over 80% occurring once. The specimen comprised peripheral blood, sampled on day 0 of AZD1222 vaccination. The source of these receptors is an adult in good health.

The chain links TRBV9 to TRBJ1-2; D ambiguous. The V and J ends lost 4 bases and 3 bases respectively, with 13 bases between them. Per germline, CDR1 SGDLS and CDR2 YYNGEE. The CDR3 loop spans 14 amino acids. CDR3 region: CASSFTPGDYGYTF. In DNA form, the CDR3 reads TGTGCCAGCAGCTTTACGCCGGGTGACTATGGCTACACCTTC.

The chain has TRBV6-2 or TRBV6-3 and TRBJ1-2; 10 nucleotides agree with TRBD1. Germline CDR1 and CDR2: MNHEY and SVGEGT. Germline trimming cut 2 bases from V and 4 bases from J; bases unmatched to any gene: 7. The CDR3 length is 16 residues. As DNA, the CDR3 is TGTGCCAGCAGTTACCTCGACAGGGGGCCTGGCTATGGCTACACCTTC. This translates into CASSYLDRGPGYGYTF.

This rearrangement joins TRBV19 to TRBJ1-5; 9 nucleotides agree with TRBD1. This CDR3 contains 15 residues. The J segment lost 6 bases and the V segment lost 4 bases, leaving 7 bases of the junction unmatched. In germline, CDR1 is LNHDA, CDR2 SQIVND (reference sequence). This chain's CDR3 is CASSTGQGLRQPQHF. CDR3 DNA: TGTGCCAGTAGTACGGGACAGGGACTTCGTCAGCCCCAGCATTTT. Full variable domain (outside the CDR3, taken from reference TRBV19 and TRBJ1-5): DGGITQSPKYLFRKEGQNVTLSCEQNLNHDAMYWYRQDPGQGLRLIYYSQIVNDFQKGDIAEGYSVSREKKESFPLTVTSAQKNPTAFYLCASSTGQGLRQPQHFGDGTRLSIL.

The chain joins TRBV4-1 to TRBJ1-6; unclear D gene. CDR1 and CDR2 from the germline V gene are MGHRA and YSYEKL. The CDR3 consists of 16 residues. The V and J ends lost 2 bases and 7 bases respectively, with 15 bases between them. For the CDR3, the DNA is TGCGCCAGCAGCCAATACCCCGATGCTTCCAATTCACCCCTCCACTTT. As protein: CASSQYPDASNSPLHF.

V and J are TRBV28 and TRBJ1-5, with TRBD1 identical over 8 bases. The CDR3 totals 14 residues. Germline lookup yields CDR1 MDHEN and CDR2 SYDVKM. Unmatched junction bases numbered 5, after V lost 4 bases and J lost 6 bases. The CDR3 DNA follows: TGTGCCAGCAGTTCAGGGACAGGCACTCAGCCCCAGCATTTT. It codes for CASSSGTGTQPQHF.

The chain combines TRBV5-8 with TRBJ1-2, with D perhaps matching TRBD1 (5 bases). Trimming took 1 base from V and 2 from J, leaving 15 bases between them. The CDR3 is 16 amino acids. Germline V gives CDR1 SGHTS, CDR2 YDEGEE. The CDR3 coding sequence is TGTGCCAGCAGCTTGTTTTTGGGGCAGAGAAACTATGGCTACACCTTC. It encodes CASSLFLGQRNYGYTF.

This clone came up once. The chain uses TRBV9 and TRBJ2-3, with 13 bases identical to TRBD2. This CDR3 has 16 residues. The V segment lost 3 bases and the J segment 5 bases; nucleotides outside the gene matches: 6. Germline assignment: CDR1 SGDLS and CDR2 YYNGEE. The CDR3 loop reads CASSAPGLAGKDTQYF. The CDR3 DNA follows: TGTGCCAGCAGCGCACCGGGACTAGCGGGGAAAGATACGCAGTATTTT.

This clone has a handful of counts. The CDR3 DNA is TGTGCCAGCAGCGGCATTCGGGTTCGTACCGGGGAGCTGTTTTTT. Protein product: CASSGIRVRTGELFF. This sequence joins TRBV7-2 and TRBJ2-2, with D unresolved. The germline V gene has CDR1 SGHTA and CDR2 FQGNSA. Between the trimmed V and J ends, which lost 5 bases and 5 bases, there was a span of 15 bases. The CDR3 consists of 15 residues.

The rearrangement links TRBV19 to TRBJ2-3; D not certain. In germline, CDR1 is LNHDA, CDR2 SQIVND (reference sequence). The CDR3 length is 13 residues. Deletions cut 5 bases from V and 1 base from J, with 7 bases between. This CDR3 reads CASSLPGTDTQYF. The CDR3 DNA reads TGTGCCAGTAGTCTGCCGGGCACAGATACGCAGTATTTT.

The chain carries TRBV18 and TRBJ1-2; D is undetermined. The V end was cut by 0 bases, the J end by 5 bases, with 13 bases between. This CDR3 has 15 amino acids. Germline values: CDR1 KGHSH, CDR2 LQKENI. The CDR3 reads CASSPPSSRFYGYTF. The CDR3 DNA is TGTGCCAGCTCACCACCGAGCTCTCGTTTTTATGGCTACACCTTC.

The chain joins TRBV2 to TRBJ2-3; 8 nucleotides align to TRBD2. Germline values: CDR1 SNHLY, CDR2 FYNNEI. The trim removed 7 bases at V and 4 bases at J, leaving 4 bases unmatched. The CDR3 runs 13 residues. CDR3 sequence reads: CASIPAGADTQYF. The CDR3 coding sequence is TGTGCCAGCATCCCAGCGGGGGCAGATACGCAGTATTTT.

The chain joins TRBV2 to TRBJ1-2, with a weak D call TRBD1 (5 bases). Per germline, CDR1 SNHLY and CDR2 FYNNEI. Trimming shortened V by 3 bases and J by 7 bases, and 9 bases separated the two germline ends. CDR3 length equals 12 residues. CDR3 nucleotides: TGTGCCAGCAGTGATACGGGGGTTGGCTACACCTTC. It specifies CASSDTGVGYTF.

The chain has TRBV28 and TRBJ2-7, with 9 bases identical to TRBD1. This CDR3 comprises 15 residues. V shed 1 base, J shed 5 bases, and the junction held 6 bases outside the gene matches. Germline CDR1 and CDR2: MDHEN and SYDVKM. This chain's CDR3 is CASSLYRQGGNEQYF. CDR3 coding DNA: TGTGCCAGCAGTTTATACCGACAGGGGGGCAACGAGCAGTACTTC.

V usage is TRBV7-3 and J usage is TRBJ2-2; the D gene is possibly TRBD1 (5 bases). V was clipped by 5 bases and J by 0 bases, with 16 bases between them. This CDR3 contains 17 residues. Germline CDR1 is SGHTA and CDR2 is FQGTGA. For the CDR3, the DNA is TGTGCCAGCAGCCCAAAAGGGGCTATCACGAACACCGGGGAGCTGTTTTTT. Residues: CASSPKGAITNTGELFF.

The chain employs TRBV6-9 and TRBJ1-3; no firm D call. The V gene lost 1 base and the J gene lost 0 bases, with 16 bases spanning the gap. Germline V CDR1 and CDR2: MNHGY, SVAAGI. The CDR3 contains 18 residues. In DNA form, the CDR3 reads TGTGCCAGCAGTTATTACGTCCCCGGGCTAGTCTCTGGAAACACCATATATTTT. Translation: CASSYYVPGLVSGNTIYF.

V usage is TRBV28 and J usage is TRBJ1-1, with TRBD1 matching over 11 bases. Losses at the gene ends were 6 bases for V and 1 base for J; bases not matched to a gene: 7. The germline gives CDR1 MDHEN, CDR2 SYDVKM. CDR3 length: 16 residues. Here the CDR3 DNA reads TGTGCCAGCAGAACCGGGACAGGGGGTTGGAACACTGAAGCTTTCTTT. Amino acids: CASRTGTGGWNTEAFF.

This chain uses TRBV6-2 or TRBV6-3 with TRBJ1-2; tentative D call: TRBD1 (5 bases). CDR3 length equals 14 residues. The V end lost 4 bases, the J end lost 1 base, and 10 bases lay between the germline ends. Germline V gene lookup returns CDR1 MNHEY and CDR2 SVGEGT. The CDR3 region has the DNA TGTGCCAGCAGTTCTCGGGGGAGTAACTATGGCTACACCTTC. Translating gives CASSSRGSNYGYTF.

The chain employs TRBV7-9 and TRBJ1-1; the D is unclear. V lost 3 bases to trimming and J lost 5 bases, with 13 bases between them. CDR3 size: 14 residues. Germline CDR1 reads SEHNR; CDR2 reads FQNEAQ (reference sequence). Written as DNA, the CDR3 is TGTGCCAGCAGCTTCGGCTCCCTGAGGACTGAAGCTTTCTTT. It yields the protein CASSFGSLRTEAFF. The whole variable domain, filled in from reference TRBV7-9 and TRBJ1-1, reads DTGVSQNPRHKITKRGQNVTFRCDPISEHNRLYWYRQTLGQGPEFLTYFQNEAQLEKSRLLSDRFSAERPKGSFSTLEIQRTEQGDSAMYLCASSFGSLRTEAFFGQGTRLTVV.

This chain joins TRBV5-4 and TRBJ2-3; no reliable D call. The V gene's germline CDR1 is SGHNT and CDR2 YYREEE (reference sequence). V was shortened by 7 bases and J by 4 bases, with 7 bases between the two germline ends. The CDR3 length is 11 residues. The CDR3 DNA follows: TGTGCCAGCCAAAGGGCAGATACGCAGTATTTT. It is translated as CASQRADTQYF.

The CDR3 loop reads CASSSDAGGINEKLFF. The CDR3 coding sequence is TGTGCCAGCAGTTCAGATGCAGGGGGGATTAATGAAAAACTGTTTTTT. This chain links TRBV27 with TRBJ1-4; 7 nucleotides line up with TRBD1. CDR1 is MNHEY and CDR2 is SMNVEV in the germline V gene (reference sequence). V lost 4 bases to trimming and J lost 4 bases; unmatched junction nucleotides: 9. The CDR3 runs to 16 residues. Full variable domain (outside the CDR3, taken from reference TRBV27 and TRBJ1-4): EAQVTQNPRYLITVTGKKLTVTCSQNMNHEYMSWYRQDPGLGLRQIYYSMNVEVTDKGDVPEGYKVSRKEKRNFPLILESPSPNQTSLYFCASSSDAGGINEKLFFGSGTQLSVL.

CDR3 DNA: TGTGCCAGCAGCGCGGACGGGGGCCTCTGGCCCCAGCATTTT. Its translation: CASSADGGLWPQHF. V is TRBV9 and J is TRBJ1-5; maybe TRBD1 (6 bases). Germline lookup yields CDR1 SGDLS and CDR2 YYNGEE. CDR3 length equals 14 residues. The V end was cut by 3 bases, the J end by 9 bases, with 16 bases between.

The V call is TRBV14, the J call TRBJ2-1, with TRBD1 identical over 9 bases. Germline V gene data show CDR1 as SGHDN and CDR2 as FVKESK. With V trimmed by 5 bases and J by 6 bases, 11 bases remained unmatched. The length of the CDR3 is 16 residues. The CDR3 DNA reads TGTGCCAGCAGCGCCAAACCGGGACAGGGACCCAATGAGCAGTTCTTC. This encodes CASSAKPGQGPNEQFF.